The following is a T cell receptor beta chain sequence with its context. What it binds is unknown. This sample stems from a study of OX40 agonist ivuxolimab in advanced cancers. The wider study: Six ivuxolimab dose levels, 0.01 to 10 mg/kg, were given intravenously every 2 weeks.

Study results and limitations: Expanded clones were, on average, more numerous in CD8+ T cells than in CD4+.

Using immunoSEQ multiplex PCR, the repertoire was profiled, and TCRdb retains in-frame clones only, with some absent. The data show 150,000 to 190,000 clones, 90% to 95% seen once. The junction had 8 bases not matched to a gene; V was cut back by 5 bases and J by 7 bases. Germline V lookup: CDR1 MNHEY, CDR2 SMNVEV (reference sequence). This CDR3 contains 15 residues. This specimen was CD4+ or CD8+ T cells sorted from blood, taken in a trial of the OX40 agonist ivuxolimab. The chain employs TRBV27 and TRBJ2-1; 10 nucleotides line up with TRBD1. The sequence came from an adult with an advanced solid tumor such as melanoma, head and neck, liver or kidney cancer. The CDR3 nucleotides read TGTGCCAGCAGTCTCGGGACAGGGGCCAGAAATGAGCAGTTCTTC. It specifies CASSLGTGARNEQFF.